This T cell receptor (beta chain) originates from a study of T cell responses to AZD1222 COVID-19 vaccine. Study-wide results and limits: Close to half of spike-specific TCRs reportedly recognize unmutated variant regions. Receipt of two AZD1222 doses was followed by a rise in Spike-specific TCR breadth and depth. It was only after the peak T cell response that any repertoires were sampled. Donors, mostly white British, included more females; clonal diversity was possibly underestimated.

Using immunoSEQ multiplex PCR, the repertoire was profiled, and TCRdb retains in-frame clones only, with some absent. The sample has about 110,000 clones; over 75% are singletons. Comment on this clone: No antigen is known for it.

CDR3 length: 14 residues. Germline V CDR1 and CDR2: LNHDA, SQIVND (reference sequence). The ends were cut back, 3 bases at V and 0 bases at J, with 9 bases in the middle. This rearrangement joins TRBV19 to TRBJ2-7; D is perhaps TRBD1 (6 bases). The material was peripheral blood, obtained 28 days after the second AZD1222 dose. This sequence was found in an adult who received the AZD1222 COVID-19 vaccine. The CDR3 here is CASSIRGHSYEQYF. The CDR3 DNA reads as TGTGCCAGTAGTATCAGGGGCCACTCCTACGAGCAGTACTTC.